Included here is one TCR beta chain sequence, with context. The sample is drawn from a study of shared clonotypes between healthy human individuals. Study information: Contributing individuals were a couple of females and three males aged 18 to 49.

The naive CD8 subset, CD45RO-negative cells positively selected for CCR7, excluded terminally differentiated effector memory CD45RA+ cells. Within Nashville, Tennessee resided all donors, each a Caucasian adult. The CDR3 extends over 14 amino acids. V was clipped by 5 bases and J by 7 bases, with 14 bases between them. Germline assignment: CDR1 MDHEN and CDR2 SYDVKM. Clones were read by immunoSEQ multiplex PCR, and TCRdb kept only the in-frame ones, dropping some. Among around 2.1 million clones listed, 85% to 95% were seen once. Source material: naive CD8+ T cells from PBMCs. The receptor's source is a man aged 18 to 30 in good health. Some clones in this sample may be carry-over from other donors' samples. The chain joins TRBV28 to TRBJ2-2, with D perhaps TRBD1 (6 bases). The CDR3 protein is CASSPFRTDGELFF. CDR3 nucleotides: TGTGCCAGCAGTCCCTTCCGGACAGACGGGGAGCTGTTTTTT.